The 17 T cell receptor beta chains reported below all come from one sample, sequenced in a study of CD8+ T cells in alopecia areata. cDNA serving as the sequencing template came from extracted, reverse transcribed RNA. Repertoires were generated with immunoSEQ multiplex PCR, while TCRdb's copy carries only in-frame clones and drops some. Here the sample spans over 200,000 clones, about 60% being singletons. This specimen consisted of CD4+ T cells sorted from blood, obtained at week 0. These TCRs come from a human donor with alopecia areata.

V gene TRBV18 combines with J gene TRBJ2-5, with D maybe TRBD1 (6 bases). V lost 4 bases to trimming and J lost 5 bases, with 20 bases between them. Germline CDR1 reads KGHSH; CDR2 reads LQKENI. This CDR3 comprises 16 residues. CDR3 in amino acids: CASSLPPGRGRETQYF. CDR3 bases: TGTGCCAGCTCACTACCCCCGGGCAGGGGACGCGAGACCCAGTACTTC.

The chain joins TRBV5-1 to TRBJ2-6; D unresolved. This CDR3 contains 15 residues. Germline assignment: CDR1 SGHRS and CDR2 YFSETQ. The V gene lost 0 bases and the J gene lost 0 bases, with 4 bases spanning the gap. CDR3 amino acids: CASSLAGSGANVLTF. Here the CDR3 DNA reads TGCGCCAGCAGCTTGGCAGGCTCTGGGGCCAACGTCCTGACTTTC.

The chain has TRBV7-9 and TRBJ1-1; D call uncertain. Between the trimmed V and J ends, which lost 5 bases and 5 bases, there was a span of 15 bases. This CDR3 has 14 residues. CDR1 and CDR2 (germline): SEHNR, FQNEAQ (reference sequence). The DNA of the CDR3 is TGTGCCAGCAGCCTCCCCGAGGGAGCAACTGAAGCTTTCTTT. Amino acids: CASSLPEGATEAFF.

The table lists this clone with a few counts. The chain has TRBV30 and TRBJ2-7; weak D call: TRBD1 (5 bases). V was clipped by 0 bases and J by 6 bases, with 15 bases between them. CDR1 and CDR2 (germline): GTSNPN, SVGIG (reference sequence). CDR3 length equals 14 residues. The CDR3 bases are TGTGCCTGGAGTGTACAGGCAGGAATCCGCGAGCAGTACTTC. Translation: CAWSVQAGIREQYF.

The J gene is TRBJ2-5, the V gene TRBV7-9; 9 bases are shared with TRBD1. This CDR3 spans 15 amino acids. J gave up 5 bases and V 3 bases, and 7 bases lay outside the gene matches. CDR1 is SEHNR and CDR2 is FQNEAQ in the germline V gene (reference sequence). Here the CDR3 reads CASSLNTGGGETQYF. The CDR3 nucleotides are TGTGCCAGCAGCTTGAATACAGGGGGCGGGGAGACCCAGTACTTC.

This clone was recorded a few times. The chain has TRBV10-1 and TRBJ1-3, with D perhaps matching TRBD1 (6 bases). Germline V gives CDR1 WNHNN, CDR2 SYGVQD (reference sequence). The CDR3 spans 18 residues. Trimming left V 0 bases short and J 1 base short, with 16 bases between. In nucleotides, the CDR3 is TGCGCCAGCAGTGAGTCTGGCAGGGGCTTTTCATCTGGAAACACCATATATTTT. This encodes CASSESGRGFSSGNTIYF.

The rearrangement uses TRBV13 and TRBJ2-7; 10 bases agree with TRBD1. Germline assignment: CDR1 PRHDT and CDR2 FYEKMQ (reference sequence). V shed 5 bases, J shed 4 bases, and the junction held 8 bases outside the gene matches. This CDR3 is built from 15 residues. CDR3 residues: CASSPGQGDGYEQYF. CDR3 coding DNA: TGTGCCAGCAGCCCAGGACAGGGGGACGGTTACGAGCAGTACTTC.

This clone was found a few times. The CDR3: CASGLVDRVGEQYF. DNA of the CDR3: TGTGCTAGTGGTTTGGTCGACAGGGTGGGCGAGCAGTACTTC. The rearrangement uses TRBV12-5 and TRBJ2-5, with 7 bases that match TRBD1. TRBJ2-7 explains the end of the DNA better; the J call may be wrong. CDR1 is LGHNT, CDR2 FRNRAP, per germline. The CDR3 runs 14 residues.

J is TRBJ2-7 and V is TRBV30; 9 bases are shared with TRBD2. The germline CDR1 and CDR2 sequences are GTSNPN and SVGIG (reference sequence). The CDR3 contains 15 residues. V lost 5 bases and J lost 0; bases outside the gene matches: 8. The CDR3, as DNA: TGTGCCTGGGCTAGCGGGAAAAATCCCTCCTACGAGCAGTACTTC. It yields the protein CAWASGKNPSYEQYF.

This clone has a handful of counts. Other DNA sequences in the sample encode the same CDR3. The V call is TRBV30, the J call TRBJ1-2; D is undetermined. V lost 2 bases to trimming and J lost 1 base, with 8 bases between them. The CDR3 is 13 residues long. Germline V gene sequence: CDR1 GTSNPN, CDR2 SVGIG (reference sequence). This chain's CDR3 is CAWSLGINYGYTF. The CDR3 DNA reads as TGTGCCTGGAGTTTGGGAATTAACTATGGCTACACCTTC.

This clone was picked up a small number of times. V is TRBV11-2 and J is TRBJ1-5, with D perhaps TRBD1 (5 bases). Germline CDR1 is SGHAT and CDR2 is FQNNGV. Trimming removed 1 base from V and 7 bases from J, with 8 bases in between. The CDR3 runs to 13 residues. CDR3 nucleotide sequence: TGTGCCAGCAGCTTAGTCTCAGGGCAGCCCCAGCATTTT. Its translation: CASSLVSGQPQHF.

Here the CDR3 DNA reads TGTGCCAGCTCACCACGTACTAGCGGGAGTCCTCGGAACAATGAGCAGTTCTTC. Translated, it gives CASSPRTSGSPRNNEQFF. The chain couples TRBV18 to TRBJ2-1, with 11 bases fitting TRBD2. There are 18 residues in the CDR3. Germline V gene lookup returns CDR1 KGHSH and CDR2 LQKENI. Unmatched junction bases numbered 10, after V lost 1 base and J lost 5 bases.

The chain has TRBV30 and TRBJ1-2, with D unresolved. Trimming stripped 0 bases from V and 1 base from J, with 6 bases between. The germline V gene encodes CDR1 GTSNPN and CDR2 SVGIG (reference sequence). The CDR3 length is 13 residues. CDR3 residues: CAWSVDYNYGYTF. The CDR3 DNA reads as TGTGCCTGGAGTGTAGACTATAACTATGGCTACACCTTC.

In this sample, this clone turned up a few times. The J gene is TRBJ2-3, the V gene TRBV7-9, with TRBD1 as a possible D gene (6 bases). V was clipped by 3 bases and J by 6 bases, with 13 bases between them. The CDR3 has 14 residues. The V gene's germline CDR1 is SEHNR and CDR2 FQNEAQ (reference sequence). The DNA of the CDR3 is TGTGCCAGCAGCTTGGGCGCAGGGGCGGATACGCAGTATTTT. This gives the protein CASSLGAGADTQYF.

The rearrangement joins TRBV11-1 to TRBJ2-3; 15 bases are a match to TRBD2. The CDR3 loop spans 18 amino acids. From germline, CDR1 is SGHAT and CDR2 FQDESV (reference sequence). V shed 5 bases, J shed 3 bases, and the junction held 9 bases outside the gene matches. In nucleotides, the CDR3 is TGTGCCAGCAGCCCCCGGACTAGCGGGGGGGCGAGAACAGATACGCAGTATTTT. This codes for CASSPRTSGGARTDTQYF.

The J gene is TRBJ2-2, the V gene TRBV14; the match to TRBD2 covers 12 bases. Germline lookup yields CDR1 SGHDN and CDR2 FVKESK. The CDR3 has 14 amino acids. V gave up 4 bases and J gave up 6 bases; unmatched junction bases: 0. This CDR3 reads CASSRLAGAGELFF. As DNA, the CDR3 is TGTGCCAGCAGCCGACTAGCGGGAGCCGGGGAGCTGTTTTTT.

The chain combines TRBV30 with TRBJ1-2; 11 positions agree with TRBD1. Trimming cost V 4 bases and J 4 bases; bases outside gene matches: 5. The CDR3 extends over 14 amino acids. Germline assignment: CDR1 GTSNPN and CDR2 SVGIG (reference sequence). The CDR3: CAWTRTGGIYGYTF. Here the CDR3 DNA reads TGTGCCTGGACCAGGACAGGGGGCATCTATGGCTACACCTTC. Using reference TRBV30 and TRBJ1-2 for the parts outside the CDR3, the full variable domain is SQTIHQWPATLVQPVGSPLSLECTVEGTSNPNLYWYRQAAGRGLQLLFYSVGIGQISSEVPQNLSASRPQDRQFILSSKKLLLSDSGFYLCAWTRTGGIYGYTFGSGTRLTVV.